Listed below are T cell receptor beta chains from one sample, sequenced in a study of T cell responses to AZD1222 COVID-19 vaccine. The protocol was immunoSEQ multiplex PCR, while the TCRdb copy is restricted to in-frame clones and leaves out a portion. The data show 110,000 to 150,000 clones, roughly 92% seen once. The starting material was peripheral blood, obtained on day 0 of AZD1222 vaccination. Receptor source: an adult in good health. CDR3s include the opening cysteine and the closing phenylalanine or tryptophan. Each record gives: D gene, J gene, V gene, clone size, CDR3 protein, CDR3 DNA. A D gene is named only where the DNA matches it firmly. Some rows mark clone size as missing; the rest say once, few, many or name a class of expanded clone.

TRBD1 | TRBJ1-1 | TRBV30 | . | CASSRDRVRTEAFF | TGTGCCTCCTCCCGGGACAGGGTTAGGACTGAAGCTTTCTTT
TRBD1 | TRBJ1-2 | TRBV28 | . | CASSSGTGLLYGYTF | TGTGCCAGCAGTTCCGGGACAGGGTTACTTTATGGCTACACCTTC
TRBD2 | TRBJ2-7 | TRBV27 | . | CASSAILAGGPDEQYF | TGTGCCAGCAGCGCGATCCTAGCGGGAGGGCCGGACGAGCAGTACTTC
TRBD2 | TRBJ2-1 | TRBV14 | . | CASSHGLAGTNEQFF | TGTGCCAGCAGCCACGGGCTAGCGGGAACTAATGAGCAGTTCTTC
. | TRBJ2-7 | TRBV19 | . | CASSIGSGAFFEQYF | TGTGCCAGTAGTATAGGGTCAGGAGCCTTTTTCGAGCAGTACTTC
. | TRBJ2-3 | TRBV28 | . | CASSLFFGDSAQYF | TGTGCCAGCAGTTTATTCTTCGGGGATAGTGCGCAGTATTTT
. | TRBJ1-5 | TRBV11-2 | . | CASSLDFGRPQHF | TGTGCCAGCAGCTTAGACTTTGGTCGGCCCCAGCATTTT
. | TRBJ1-1 | TRBV12-5 | . | CASGLVHGEGVNTEAFF | TGTGCTAGTGGTTTGGTACACGGGGAGGGAGTGAACACTGAAGCTTTCTTT
TRBD2 | TRBJ2-7 | TRBV27 | . | CASSLTSGSLGAYEQYF | TGTGCCAGCAGTTTGACTAGCGGGAGTCTTGGCGCCTACGAGCAGTACTTC
TRBD1 | TRBJ1-6 | TRBV5-6 | . | CASSLGDRVARSPLHF | TGTGCCAGCAGCTTGGGGGACAGGGTGGCAAGATCACCCCTCCACTTT
. | TRBJ2-7 | TRBV5-6 | . | CASSPLRTGEQYF | TGTGCCAGCAGCCCCCTGCGGACGGGCGAGCAGTACTTC
. | TRBJ1-2 | TRBV10-3 | . | CAISEVGTLYYGYTF | TGTGCCATCAGTGAGGTGGGGACCCTCTACTATGGCTACACCTTC
. | TRBJ2-6 | TRBV7-9 | once | CASSFPQLTSSGANVLTF | TGTGCCAGCAGTTTTCCGCAACTAACGTCCTCTGGGGCCAACGTCCTGACTTTC
. | TRBJ2-2 | TRBV6-5 | . | CASTAGTPYGELFF | TGTGCCAGCACCGCCGGGACACCATACGGGGAGCTGTTTTTT
TRBD1 | TRBJ1-6 | TRBV5-1 | . | CASSLQGNSPLHF | TGCGCCAGCAGCTTACAGGGGAATTCACCCCTCCACTTT
TRBD1 | TRBJ1-6 | TRBV13 | . | CASSLGQGEWRSSYNSPLHF | TGTGCCAGCAGCCTTGGACAGGGCGAGTGGCGGAGCTCCTATAATTCACCCCTCCACTTT